This T cell receptor (beta chain) was profiled in a study of blood T cell repertoires in COVID-19. About the research overall: Sources were T cells, B-cell-depleted T cells, or PBMCs; the material itself was cDNA or gDNA.

Source study methods: Using reference gene primer amplification, nucleated cell counts were estimated. Only in-frame clones appear in the TCRdb table, and some are missing; sequencing was by immunoSEQ multiplex PCR. V, J and clone size were drawn from that table, and D and trimming were deduced from the DNA. The sample holds more than 85,000 clones, 90% seen once. CDR1 and CDR2 (germline): MDHEN, SYDVKM. V was clipped by 5 bases and J by 3 bases; unmatched bases: 4. CDR3 length equals 14 residues. This chain links TRBV28 with TRBJ1-5; 7 bases fit TRBD1. The sample taken for sequencing was peripheral blood. The sequence derives from a man aged 55-75 years with acute or convalescent COVID-19. The CDR3 nucleotides are TGTGCCAGCAGTAACAGGGGATACAATCAGCCCCAGCATTTT. Protein sequence: CASSNRGYNQPQHF.